This is a list of T cell receptor beta chains from one sample in a study of T cells in Graves' hyperthyroidism and ophthalmopathy. Each CDR3 protein gets one entry after TCRdb re-called the multiplex PCR reads with MiXCR. This sample has around 600,000 distinct CDR3 sequences; approximately 15% occur once, and the top ten carry around 6.6%. The sequenced sample consisted of blood. The receptors stem from a woman aged 30 to 39 with Graves' hyperthyroidism. CDR3s include the opening cysteine and the closing phenylalanine or tryptophan. The order of the fields is V gene, CDR3 length, J gene, clone size, CDR3 protein. Only some rows state a clone size, as once, few, many or a class for expanded clones.

v_call: TRBV7-8
cdr3_length: 15
j_call: TRBJ2-3
clone_size: once
cdr3_aa: CASSISFRGTDTQYF

v_call: TRBV7-9
cdr3_length: 13
j_call: TRBJ1-4
clone_size: few
cdr3_aa: CASSRPPNEKLFF

v_call: TRBV5-1
cdr3_length: 18
j_call: TRBJ2-7
clone_size: few
cdr3_aa: CASSFRPLTGLLSYEQYF

v_call: TRBV9
cdr3_length: 14
j_call: TRBJ2-7
clone_size: many
cdr3_aa: CASSVAGSSSEQYF

v_call: TRBV20-1
cdr3_length: 10
j_call: TRBJ2-7
clone_size: many
cdr3_aa: CSAVDYEQYF

v_call: TRBV20-1
cdr3_length: 14
j_call: TRBJ2-2
clone_size: many
cdr3_aa: CSARDLGHTGELFF

v_call: TRBV19
cdr3_length: 14
j_call: TRBJ2-7
clone_size: -
cdr3_aa: CASRPAGTDYEQYF

v_call: TRBV28
cdr3_length: 16
j_call: TRBJ1-5
clone_size: many
cdr3_aa: CASSLYRRSEVLPQHF

v_call: TRBV30
cdr3_length: 11
j_call: TRBJ2-7
clone_size: many
cdr3_aa: CAWSHGSEQYF

v_call: TRBV6-5
cdr3_length: 12
j_call: TRBJ1-1
clone_size: -
cdr3_aa: CASSYPAGEAFF

v_call: TRBV30
cdr3_length: 11
j_call: TRBJ2-7
clone_size: many
cdr3_aa: CAWSEAYEQYF

v_call: TRBV12-3/TRBV12-4
cdr3_length: 16
j_call: TRBJ2-3
clone_size: many
cdr3_aa: CASSPRLAGRGDTQYF

v_call: TRBV12-3/TRBV12-4
cdr3_length: 12
j_call: TRBJ2-7
clone_size: many
cdr3_aa: CASSLQGIEQYF

v_call: TRBV7-3
cdr3_length: 17
j_call: TRBJ2-2
clone_size: few
cdr3_aa: CASSLMGQGIYTGELFF

v_call: TRBV7-2
cdr3_length: 13
j_call: TRBJ1-2
clone_size: few
cdr3_aa: CASRLLGNYGYTF

v_call: TRBV6-5
cdr3_length: 15
j_call: TRBJ1-5
clone_size: many
cdr3_aa: CASSYSQTIFQPQHF

v_call: TRBV30
cdr3_length: 12
j_call: TRBJ2-7
clone_size: -
cdr3_aa: CAWSVGAWEQYF

v_call: TRBV25-1
cdr3_length: 17
j_call: TRBJ1-2
clone_size: -
cdr3_aa: CASRGPGGARGLYGYTF

v_call: TRBV2
cdr3_length: 14
j_call: TRBJ1-1
clone_size: many
cdr3_aa: CASRTQGSFTEAFF

v_call: TRBV19
cdr3_length: 14
j_call: TRBJ2-7
clone_size: few
cdr3_aa: CASSGGTRRYEQYF

v_call: TRBV11-2
cdr3_length: 14
j_call: TRBJ2-5
clone_size: many
cdr3_aa: CASSLGGLSETQYF

v_call: TRBV30
cdr3_length: 19
j_call: TRBJ2-5
clone_size: few
cdr3_aa: CAWSFAIRSGSNFRETQYF

v_call: TRBV27
cdr3_length: 16
j_call: TRBJ1-6
clone_size: many
cdr3_aa: CASSLVGYEFASPLHF

v_call: TRBV9
cdr3_length: 13
j_call: TRBJ2-7
clone_size: many
cdr3_aa: CASSVATWSEQYF

v_call: TRBV4-1
cdr3_length: 15
j_call: TRBJ2-7
clone_size: -
cdr3_aa: CASSQDPGQGYEQYF

v_call: TRBV7-6
cdr3_length: 13
j_call: -
clone_size: -
cdr3_aa: CASSLGTLETQFF

v_call: TRBV15
cdr3_length: 15
j_call: TRBJ1-4
clone_size: many
cdr3_aa: CATSHGLPTGEKLFF